This T cell receptor beta chain was recorded in a study of cytomegalovirus exposure and HLA in healthy donors. Study-wide results and caveats: One later analysis reportedly identified an Asian-associated ancestry cluster that showed fewer N-insertions than the approximately 600-donor mean. As a later analysis revealed, the rate of TCR association differed by HLA locus, with DRB1 most and HLA-C fewest. The study designated 150 or so TCR beta chains cytomegalovirus-associated.

Regarding this clone: Its specificity is not known.

Use of 60 Vbeta and 13 Jbeta primers characterized the PCR. The repertoire was sequenced with immunoSEQ multiplex PCR; TCRdb's copy has only in-frame clones and lacks some. Here the sample spans some 170,000 clones, 70% to 85% being singletons. This CDR3 region has 13 residues. The V gene lost 6 bases and the J gene lost 10 bases, with 18 bases spanning the gap. CDR1 is MNHEY, CDR2 SVGAGI, per germline. The chain has TRBV6-5 and TRBJ1-1; a possible D gene is TRBD1 (6 bases). The specimen sequenced was PBMCs. This receptor was obtained from a human donor in good health. The CDR3 region has the DNA TGTGCCAGCAGAGGGGGGAGGGGGGAGGGAGCTTTCTTT. Its translation is CASRGGRGEGAFF.